Shown below are 26 T cell receptor beta chains from a single sample sequenced in a study of glioma-infiltrating T cells. Amplification of TCR alpha and beta CDR3 regions from RNA used iRepertoire nested multiplex PCR. TCRdb recomputed calls from the multiplex PCR reads with MiXCR, one row per CDR3 protein. Counted here are 3,500 to 5,500 distinct CDR3 sequences, approximately 24% occurring once; the ten biggest clones make up roughly 9.4%. The sequencing sample was made of glioma tissue, nonneoplastic brain tissue, or PBMCs (not recorded which). The receptors here all came from a human donor with low-grade glioma or glioblastoma, undergoing nonglioma brain surgery, or in good health (not recorded which).

The chain combines TRBV6-5 with TRBJ1-5, with 7 bases that match TRBD1. V shed 2 bases and J 10 bases; nucleotides not matched to a gene: 5. This CDR3 region has 13 residues. Germline V gives CDR1 MNHEY, CDR2 SVGAGI. Here the CDR3 DNA reads TGTGCCAGCAGTTACGATGGGACAGCACCCCAGCATTTT. Translation gives CASSYDGTAPQHF.

This clonotype has a count of ten or more. J is TRBJ2-5 and V is TRBV18; tentative D call: TRBD2 (5 bases). The CDR3 consists of 15 residues. Trimming cost V 2 bases and J 1 base, with 11 bases left between them. Germline CDR1 reads KGHSH; CDR2 reads LQKENI. The CDR3 region is CASSPLNGIQETQYF. The CDR3 bases are TGTGCCAGCTCACCATTAAACGGGATCCAAGAGACCCAGTACTTC.

This clonotype was counted at least ten times. The chain recombines TRBV5-1 with TRBJ2-3; TRBD1 or TRBD2 may be the D gene (5 bases each). Germline loops: CDR1 SGHRS, CDR2 YFSETQ. The CDR3 has 14 residues. Between the trimmed V and J ends, which lost 7 bases and 4 bases, there was a span of 16 bases. This CDR3 reads CASAVMGRPDTQYF. The CDR3 DNA reads TGCGCCAGCGCCGTAATGGGACGGCCAGATACGCAGTATTTT.

This clonotype was found many times. This chain uses TRBV20-1 with TRBJ2-5; D perhaps matches TRBD1 (5 bases). Trimming took off 7 bases at V and 5 bases at J, with 11 bases between the two ends. From germline, CDR1 is DFQATT and CDR2 SNEGSKA (reference sequence). The CDR3 covers 11 residues. The CDR3 DNA reads TGCAGTGGACAGCTAAAGGAGACCCAGTACTTC. This translates into CSGQLKETQYF.

This clonotype occurred many times. The rearrangement uses TRBV10-3 and TRBJ2-3; D possibly matches TRBD1 or TRBD2 (5 bases each). The CDR3 is made up of 15 amino acids. Germline CDR1 ENHRY, CDR2 SYGVKD. Trimming cost V 2 bases and J 3 bases, with 12 bases left between them. The chain's CDR3 is CAISETRDATDTQYF. The CDR3, as DNA: TGTGCCATCAGTGAGACCCGGGACGCAACAGATACGCAGTATTTT.

CDR3 protein: CASSPLTSGVTDTQYF. The CDR3 nucleotides read TGTGCCAGCAGCCCTCTGACTAGCGGGGTCACAGATACGCAGTATTTT. The chain joins TRBV7-9 to TRBJ2-3, with TRBD2 identical over 11 bases. The CDR3 has 16 residues. V lost 5 bases and J lost 2; bases outside the gene matches: 6. Germline assignment: CDR1 SEHNR and CDR2 FQNEAQ (reference sequence). The full variable domain, in which reference TRBV7-9 and TRBJ2-3 provide the parts outside the CDR3, is DTGVSQNPRHKITKRGQNVTFRCDPISEHNRLYWYRQTLGQGPEFLTYFQNEAQLEKSRLLSDRFSAERPKGSFSTLEIQRTEQGDSAMYLCASSPLTSGVTDTQYFGPGTRLTVL.

This clonotype occurred many times. V usage is TRBV11-2 and J usage is TRBJ2-7; D is uncertain. The CDR3 runs to 11 residues. Germline V gene sequence: CDR1 SGHAT, CDR2 FQNNGV. V lost 5 bases and J 6 bases, leaving 8 bases between the germline ends. CDR3 in DNA: TGTGCCAGCAGCCTCCTCGGCGAGCAGTACGTC. Translation gives CASSLLGEQYV.

The genes are TRBV4-1 and TRBJ1-3; possible D gene TRBD1, 5 bases. The V gene lost 0 bases and the J gene lost 6 bases, with 21 bases spanning the gap. CDR3 length equals 18 residues. Germline V CDR1 and CDR2: MGHRA, YSYEKL. The CDR3 DNA is TGCGCCAGCAGCCAAGACGGACAAGAATATGTCTCTCTAAACACCATATATTTT. Translated: CASSQDGQEYVSLNTIYF.

This clonotype is labeled medium-sized. The chain has TRBV20-1 and TRBJ1-2, with 7 bases lining up with TRBD1. The CDR3 has 12 amino acids. V lost 0 bases to trimming and J lost 8 bases; unmatched junction nucleotides: 3. CDR1 is DFQATT and CDR2 is SNEGSKA in the germline V gene (reference sequence). CDR3: CSARDGQVGYTF. DNA for the CDR3: TGCAGTGCTAGAGACGGACAGGTGGGCTACACCTTC.

This clonotype rates as large. This sequence joins TRBV28 and TRBJ1-1; 9 nucleotides match TRBD1. From germline, CDR1 is MDHEN and CDR2 SYDVKM. The CDR3 covers 15 residues. V was clipped by 7 bases and J by 2 bases; unmatched bases: 8. CDR3 region: CASKEDRGRNTEAFF. DNA for the CDR3: TGTGCCAGCAAGGAGGACAGGGGTCGAAACACTGAAGCTTTCTTT.

The chain couples TRBV29-1 to TRBJ1-2, with TRBD1 as a possible D gene (5 bases). Trimming took 2 bases from V and 8 from J, leaving 12 bases between them. The CDR3 is 12 residues long. CDR1 is SQVTM and CDR2 is ANQGSEA in the germline V gene. CDR3: CSVESGTLGYTF. CDR3 nucleotides: TGCAGCGTTGAATCCGGGACCCTCGGCTACACCTTC. The entire variable domain, with the rest obtained from reference TRBV29-1 and TRBJ1-2, is as follows: SAVISQKPSRDICQRGTSLTIQCQVDSQVTMMFWYRQQPGQSLTLIATANQGSEATYESGFVIDKFPISRPNLTFSTLTVSNMSPEDSSIYLCSVESGTLGYTFGSGTRLTVV.

Note on this clonotype: Its ends do not fully match the called genes, so a read error is possible. The chain joins TRBV28 to TRBJ2-1; D not resolved. Germline V gives CDR1 MDHEN, CDR2 SYDVKM. There are 14 residues in the CDR3. CDR3 in DNA: TGTGCCAGCAGTTTATCGATCAAGGGCTCTGAGGAGTCCTTC. Translated, it gives CASSLSIKGSEESF.

This clonotype was seen at least ten times. The gene calls are TRBV7-3 and TRBJ2-1; D possibly uses TRBD1 or TRBD2 (7 bases each). V was cut by 1 base and J by 8 bases, with 12 bases left in between. Germline CDR1 and CDR2: SGHTA and FQGTGA. The CDR3 has 14 residues. CDR3 residues: CASSLMGGGDEQFF. CDR3 DNA: TGTGCCAGCAGCTTAATGGGAGGGGGCGATGAGCAGTTCTTC.

By share of the sample, this clonotype is medium-sized (0.01 to 0.1%). The CDR3 coding sequence is TGTGCCAGCAGCTTACCTCAATGGGGCAGTGGAACCTATGGCTACACCTTC. Protein: CASSLPQWGSGTYGYTF. The gene calls are TRBV7-9 and TRBJ1-2; D is perhaps TRBD1 (5 bases). Trimming removed 2 bases at V and 4 bases at J, with 20 bases between. This CDR3 region has 17 residues. Germline CDR1 reads SEHNR; CDR2 reads FQNEAQ (reference sequence).

At least ten counts were recorded for this clonotype. V is TRBV5-1 and J is TRBJ2-1, with unresolved D. The ends were cut back, 0 bases at V and 3 bases at J, with 10 bases in the middle. The CDR3 is 15 residues long. Germline V CDR1 and CDR2: SGHRS, YFSETQ. CDR3: CASSLDFEGYNEQFF. DNA for the CDR3: TGCGCCAGCAGCTTGGACTTCGAAGGCTACAATGAGCAGTTCTTC. Supplemented by reference TRBV5-1 and TRBJ2-1, the full variable domain reads KAGVTQTPRYLIKTRGQQVTLSCSPISGHRSVSWYQQTPGQGLQFLFEYFSETQRNKGNFPGRFSGRQFSNSRSEMNVSTLELGDSALYLCASSLDFEGYNEQFFGPGTRLTVL.

The chain has TRBV27 and TRBJ2-1, with a weak D call TRBD2 (6 bases). Germline values: CDR1 MNHEY, CDR2 SMNVEV (reference sequence). CDR3 length: 12 amino acids. The V end lost 10 bases, the J end lost 5 bases, and 12 bases lay between the germline ends. CDR3 in DNA: TGTGCCATCGCGGGGAACAACAATGAGCAGTTCTTC. Translating gives CAIAGNNNEQFF.

This clonotype was recorded many times. The chain joins TRBV5-6 to TRBJ1-1, with D uncertain. Between the trimmed V and J ends, which lost 2 bases and 3 bases, there was a span of 5 bases. CDR1 is SGHDT, CDR2 YYEEEE, per germline. The CDR3 spans 12 residues. CDR3 DNA sequence: TGTGCCAGCAGCTTTTACTACACTGAAGCTTTCTTT. Protein: CASSFYYTEAFF.

This clonotype is medium-sized. This chain connects TRBV12-3 or TRBV12-4 to TRBJ1-1; no firm D call. The CDR3 has 15 amino acids. V shed 5 bases and J shed 3 bases, with 16 bases lying between them. The CDR3 DNA sequence: TGTGCCAGCAGTGAACGGGCGATTACGGACACTGAAGCTTTCTTT. Residues: CASSERAITDTEAFF.

The CDR3, as DNA: TGTGCCAGTAGTCCCGGGACAAGCTCCTACGAGCAGTACTTC. As protein: CASSPGTSSYEQYF. This chain joins TRBV19 and TRBJ2-7, with D possibly TRBD1 on 6 matching bases. CDR3 length equals 14 residues. Trimming removed 5 bases at V and 0 bases at J, with 11 bases between. Per germline, CDR1 LNHDA and CDR2 SQIVND (reference sequence).

In its sample, this clonotype was seen many times. The rearrangement links TRBV4-2 to TRBJ2-7, with 8 bases that match TRBD1. Losses at the gene ends were 0 bases for V and 1 base for J; bases not matched to a gene: 8. CDR1 LGHNA and CDR2 YNFKEQ come from the germline V gene. The CDR3 covers 17 residues. The CDR3 bases are TGTGCCAGCAGCCAAGATCCCCAGGGGGCTAGTTCCTACGAGCAGTACTTC. This codes for CASSQDPQGASSYEQYF.

In its sample, this clonotype is medium-sized. The chain joins TRBV6-1 to TRBJ1-2; 8 nucleotides align to TRBD1. This CDR3 spans 15 amino acids. CDR1 is MNHNS, CDR2 SASEGT, per germline. The J segment lost 5 bases and the V segment lost 5 bases, leaving 10 bases of the junction unmatched. CDR3: CASSNPLRTGYGYTF. In DNA, the CDR3 is TGTGCCAGCAGTAACCCTCTAAGGACAGGGTATGGCTACACCTTC.

As concerns this clonotype: Germline and junction disagree at one end, which may indicate a read error. This sequence joins TRBV20-1 and TRBJ2-1; D might be TRBD2 (6 bases). The CDR3 extends over 15 amino acids. Germline V lookup: CDR1 DFQATT, CDR2 SNEGSKA (reference sequence). CDR3: CSSRDPRLEGNEQFF. In DNA, the CDR3 is TGCAGTTCTAGAGATCCCAGACTAGAGGGGAATGAGCAGTTCTTC.

In this sample, this clonotype is large. This chain connects TRBV27 to TRBJ2-1; TRBD2 agrees at 11 bases. V gave up 3 bases and J gave up 8 bases; unmatched junction bases: 15. In germline, CDR1 is MNHEY, CDR2 SMNVEV (reference sequence). CDR3 size: 18 residues. CDR3 bases: TGTGCCAGCAGTTTGCTCCTAGCGGGAGGCCAGCTAGGTCATGAGCAGTTCTTC. This gives the protein CASSLLLAGGQLGHEQFF.

This clonotype was seen many times. The chain uses TRBV11-2 and TRBJ2-5; no clear D gene. The CDR3 is made up of 13 amino acids. The germline V gene encodes CDR1 SGHAT and CDR2 FQNNGV. V lost 5 bases and J lost 2, with 9 bases in between. The CDR3, as DNA: TGTGCCAGCAGCGCTCTAGATCAAGAGACCCAGTACTTC. Amino acids: CASSALDQETQYF.

On this clonotype: No conserved phenylalanine or tryptophan is present at the end of the CDR3, so a read error is the likely explanation. The chain links TRBV2 to TRBJ1-5; D unresolved. Germline-derived CDR1 and CDR2 are SNHLY and FYNNEI. CDR3 length: 13 residues. CDR3 residues: CASQGPGNQAQHL. CDR3 DNA: TGTGCCAGCCAAGGACCGGGGAATCAGGCCCAGCATCTT.

By sample fraction, this clonotype is medium-sized. This chain joins TRBV4-1 and TRBJ2-1; D is possibly TRBD2 (5 bases). The germline V and J ends were trimmed by 2 bases and 5 bases, with 7 bases remaining between them. The CDR3 consists of 13 residues. CDR1 is MGHRA and CDR2 is YSYEKL in the germline V gene. Here the CDR3 reads CASSQPGNNEQFF. The CDR3 DNA is TGCGCCAGCAGCCAACCCGGGAACAATGAGCAGTTCTTC.